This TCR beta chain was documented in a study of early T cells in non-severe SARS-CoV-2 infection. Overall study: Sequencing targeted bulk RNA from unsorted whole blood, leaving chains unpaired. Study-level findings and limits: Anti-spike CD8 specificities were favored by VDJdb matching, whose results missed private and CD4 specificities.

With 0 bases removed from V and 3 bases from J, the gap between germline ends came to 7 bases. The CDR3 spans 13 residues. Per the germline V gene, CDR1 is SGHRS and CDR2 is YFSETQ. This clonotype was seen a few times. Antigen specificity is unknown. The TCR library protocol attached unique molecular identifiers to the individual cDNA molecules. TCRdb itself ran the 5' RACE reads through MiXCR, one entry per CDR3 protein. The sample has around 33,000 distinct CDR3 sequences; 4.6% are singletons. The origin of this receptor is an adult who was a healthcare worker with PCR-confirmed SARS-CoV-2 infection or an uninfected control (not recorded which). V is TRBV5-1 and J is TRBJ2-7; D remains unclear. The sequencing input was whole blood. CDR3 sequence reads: CASSLATDYEQYF. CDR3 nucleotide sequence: TGCGCCAGCAGCTTGGCCACCGACTACGAGCAGTACTTC.